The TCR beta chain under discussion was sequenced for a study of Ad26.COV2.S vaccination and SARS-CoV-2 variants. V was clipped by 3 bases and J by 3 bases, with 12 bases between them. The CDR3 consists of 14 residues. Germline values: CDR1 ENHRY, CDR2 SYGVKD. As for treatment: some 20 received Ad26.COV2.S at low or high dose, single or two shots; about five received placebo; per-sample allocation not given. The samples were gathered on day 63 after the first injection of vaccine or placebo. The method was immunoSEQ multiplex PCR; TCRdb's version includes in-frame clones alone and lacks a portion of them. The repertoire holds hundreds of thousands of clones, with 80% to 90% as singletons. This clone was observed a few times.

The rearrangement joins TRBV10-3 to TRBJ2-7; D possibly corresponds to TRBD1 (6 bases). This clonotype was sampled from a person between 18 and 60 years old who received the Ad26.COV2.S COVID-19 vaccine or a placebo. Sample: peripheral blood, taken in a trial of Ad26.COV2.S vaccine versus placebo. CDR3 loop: CAISDSGRGYEQYF. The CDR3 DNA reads TGTGCCATCAGTGACAGTGGCAGGGGCTACGAGCAGTACTTC.